This T cell receptor (beta chain) was sequenced during a study of T cells in Graves' hyperthyroidism and ophthalmopathy. This clonotype was seen many times. Trimming shortened V by 5 bases and J by 2 bases, and 9 bases separated the two germline ends. CDR3 size: 13 residues. TCR beta CDR3 region amplification was performed from RNA transcripts. HTBI primers were the set used in a first-round RT-PCR of the TCR CDR3. TCRdb ran MiXCR on the multiplex PCR reads and lists one entry per CDR3 protein. Counted here are around 500,000 distinct CDR3 sequences, less than 15% occurring once; the ten biggest clones make up approximately 15%.

This sequence joins TRBV12-3 or TRBV12-4 and TRBJ1-2; possibly TRBD1 for D (6 bases). Sequencing was performed on blood. This receptor was obtained from a woman aged 40 to 50 with Graves' hyperthyroidism. The CDR3 region has the DNA TGTGCCAGCAGTATACAGGGCAACTATGGCTACACCTTC. Its translation is CASSIQGNYGYTF.